The 8 T cell receptor beta chains given below trace back to one sample, sequenced in a study of blood T cell repertoires in COVID-19. The repertoire was sequenced with immunoSEQ multiplex PCR; TCRdb's copy has only in-frame clones and lacks some. The table includes some 230,000 clones, approximately 92% detected once. Sample: PBMCs or T cells enriched from blood (not recorded which). These receptors were collected from a woman aged 18-29 years in a cohort exposed to, infected with or recovered from COVID-19 (not recorded which).

The chain uses TRBV7-2 and TRBJ2-1; 7 bases match TRBD1. V shed 6 bases and J 0 bases; nucleotides not matched to a gene: 5. The CDR3 loop spans 15 amino acids. Germline V gives CDR1 SGHTA, CDR2 FQGNSA. CDR3 nucleotide sequence: TGTGCCAGCAGAGAGACAGGGACCTCCTACAATGAGCAGTTCTTC. Its translation: CASRETGTSYNEQFF. The full variable domain, rest sourced from reference TRBV7-2 and TRBJ2-1, is GAGVSQSPSNKVTEKGKDVELRCDPISGHTALYWYRQSLGQGLEFLIYFQGNSAPDKSGLPSDRFSAERTGGSVSTLTIQRTQQEDSAVYLCASRETGTSYNEQFFGPGTRLTVL.

The chain is built from TRBV5-8 and TRBJ1-1; TRBD1 might be the D (5 bases). The CDR3 has 17 residues. Trimming took 1 base from V and 5 from J, leaving 21 bases between them. Germline lookup yields CDR1 SGHTS and CDR2 YDEGEE. The CDR3 reads CASSLTPRGRGGTEAFF. The CDR3 nucleotides read TGTGCCAGCAGCTTGACACCCCGGGGACGGGGAGGAACTGAAGCTTTCTTT.

The V call is TRBV28, the J call TRBJ1-2; D unresolved. V was cut by 2 bases and J by 1 base, with 8 bases left in between. Germline V gene data show CDR1 as MDHEN and CDR2 as SYDVKM. The CDR3 spans 14 residues. CDR3 amino acids: CASSLLLYNYGYTF. CDR3 nucleotides: TGTGCCAGCAGTTTACTGTTGTATAACTATGGCTACACCTTC.

V gene TRBV5-6 combines with J gene TRBJ1-4, with TRBD1 matching 11 bases. This CDR3 spans 14 amino acids. The J segment lost 6 bases and the V segment lost 5 bases, leaving 3 bases of the junction unmatched. Germline V CDR1 and CDR2: SGHDT, YYEEEE. The CDR3 DNA follows: TGTGCCAGCAGTTGGACAGGGGGCGATGAAAAACTGTTTTTT. It yields the protein CASSWTGGDEKLFF.

In its sample, this clone was seen many times. The chain joins TRBV28 to TRBJ2-7; unclear D gene. This CDR3 is built from 12 residues. V was trimmed by 6 bases and J by 3 bases, leaving 9 bases between them. In germline, CDR1 is MDHEN, CDR2 SYDVKM. The CDR3 DNA sequence: TGTGCCAGCAGGCGACTCGGCTACGAGCAGTACTTC. Its protein is CASRRLGYEQYF.

The rearrangement joins TRBV5-6 to TRBJ2-7; weak D call: TRBD1 (6 bases). CDR1 and CDR2 from the germline V gene are SGHDT and YYEEEE. The CDR3 extends over 13 amino acids. The V end lost 0 bases, the J end lost 2 bases, and 6 bases lay between the germline ends. CDR3 sequence: CASSLGGPYEQYF. In DNA, the CDR3 is TGTGCCAGCAGCTTGGGGGGGCCCTACGAGCAGTACTTC. Using reference TRBV5-6 and TRBJ2-7 for the parts outside the CDR3, the full variable domain is DAGVTQSPTHLIKTRGQQVTLRCSPKSGHDTVSWYQQALGQGPQFIFQYYEEEERQRGNFPDRFSGHQFPNYSSELNVNALLLGDSALYLCASSLGGPYEQYFGPGTRLTVT.

The genes are TRBV7-9 and TRBJ1-1; D is perhaps TRBD1 (6 bases). CDR3 length equals 12 residues. V lost 3 bases, J lost 7 bases, and 9 bases lay in between. Germline V gene lookup returns CDR1 SEHNR and CDR2 FQNEAQ (reference sequence). DNA for the CDR3: TGTGCCAGCAGCTTTAGGGGGATTGAAGCTTTCTTT. Its protein is CASSFRGIEAFF.

The chain combines TRBV28 with TRBJ2-2; 7 nucleotides match TRBD2. Germline V gene lookup returns CDR1 MDHEN and CDR2 SYDVKM. The CDR3 is 15 residues long. V lost 6 bases to trimming and J lost 1 base; unmatched junction nucleotides: 5. The CDR3 loop is CASRGRGKNTGELFF. DNA of the CDR3: TGTGCCAGCAGGGGGAGGGGCAAGAACACCGGGGAGCTGTTTTTT.